What follows are 21 T cell receptor beta chains derived from one specimen sequenced in a study of blood T cell repertoires in COVID-19. The protocol was immunoSEQ multiplex PCR, while the TCRdb copy is restricted to in-frame clones and leaves out a portion. The table has under 200,000 clones, around 80% seen once. The specimen sequenced was PBMCs or T cells enriched from blood (not recorded which). The origin of the receptors is a man between 50 and 59 years old who had recovered from COVID-19.

The chain has TRBV28 and TRBJ1-1, with 10 nucleotides matching TRBD1. The CDR3 is 15 residues long. With 6 bases clipped from V and 4 bases from J, the junction kept 8 bases outside the gene matches. CDR1 MDHEN and CDR2 SYDVKM come from the germline V gene. CDR3: CASRPGQGSGTEAFF. The CDR3 region has the DNA TGTGCCAGCAGACCGGGACAGGGGAGCGGCACTGAAGCTTTCTTT.

The chain recombines TRBV19 with TRBJ1-1; D may be TRBD1 (6 bases). The germline CDR1 and CDR2 sequences are LNHDA and SQIVND (reference sequence). This CDR3 is 14 amino acids long. V shed 4 bases and J shed 5 bases, with 14 bases lying between them. CDR3 protein: CASSRYYRETEAFF. The CDR3, as DNA: TGTGCCAGTAGTAGATACTACAGGGAGACTGAAGCTTTCTTT.

The chain has TRBV15 and TRBJ1-1; TRBD1 aligns across 9 bases. Germline values: CDR1 LNHNV, CDR2 YYDKDF (reference sequence). This CDR3 spans 16 amino acids. With 5 bases clipped from V and 1 base from J, the junction kept 8 bases outside the gene matches. The CDR3 DNA reads TGTGCCACCAGCCGTGGACAGGGGACCGCGAACACTGAAGCTTTCTTT. Translated, it gives CATSRGQGTANTEAFF.

This rearrangement joins TRBV2 to TRBJ1-4, with D maybe TRBD1 (5 bases). V was cut by 5 bases and J by 5 bases, with 12 bases left in between. The CDR3 covers 14 residues. CDR1 and CDR2 (germline): SNHLY, FYNNEI. CDR3 protein: CASSPREGNEKLFF. CDR3 coding DNA: TGTGCCAGCAGTCCCAGGGAAGGGAATGAAAAACTGTTTTTT.

This clone was recorded once. V and J are TRBV18 and TRBJ2-1, with D tentatively TRBD1 (5 bases). V lost 0 bases, J lost 12 bases, and 21 bases lay in between. CDR3 length: 16 residues. The germline V gene has CDR1 KGHSH and CDR2 LQKENI. In DNA form, the CDR3 reads TGTGCCAGCTCACCACCGGGGCTGCTAGATATGGGCGGGCAGTTCTTC. It specifies CASSPPGLLDMGGQFF. Using reference TRBV18 and TRBJ2-1 for the parts outside the CDR3, the full variable domain is NAGVMQNPRHLVRRRGQEARLRCSPMKGHSHVYWYRQLPEEGLKFMVYLQKENIIDESGMPKERFSAEFPKEGPSILRIQQVVRGDSAAYFCASSPPGLLDMGGQFFGPGTRLTVL.

The V call is TRBV6-1, the J call TRBJ2-1, with 8 bases lining up with TRBD1. V shed 2 bases and J 7 bases; nucleotides not matched to a gene: 7. The germline CDR1 and CDR2 sequences are MNHNS and SASEGT. This CDR3 contains 15 residues. The CDR3, as DNA: TGTGCCAGCAGTGAACGGACAGGGATACAAAATGAGCAGTTCTTC. The encoded protein is CASSERTGIQNEQFF.

This clone occurred once. The rearrangement joins TRBV5-1 to TRBJ1-4, with 7 bases identical to TRBD1. Trimming took 5 bases from V and 5 from J; bases not matched to a gene: 9. Germline CDR1 SGHRS, CDR2 YFSETQ. This CDR3 comprises 15 residues. CDR3 nucleotides: TGCGCCAGCAGATTGACAGGGACCGAGAATGAAAAACTGTTTTTT. Residues: CASRLTGTENEKLFF.

CDR3 loop: CSASVQGARNQPQHF. As DNA, the CDR3 is TGCAGTGCTAGTGTACAGGGGGCGCGGAATCAGCCCCAGCATTTT. This sequence joins TRBV20-1 and TRBJ1-5; 9 nucleotides line up with TRBD1. Germline-derived CDR1 and CDR2 are DFQATT and SNEGSKA (reference sequence). The CDR3 has 15 amino acids. Germline trimming cut 3 bases from V and 4 bases from J; bases unmatched to any gene: 7.

The rearrangement uses TRBV27 and TRBJ1-5; D gene unclear. Germline V gene lookup returns CDR1 MNHEY and CDR2 SMNVEV (reference sequence). V dropped 4 bases and J dropped 9 bases, with 16 bases sitting between them. The CDR3 runs to 14 residues. The CDR3 coding sequence is TGTGCCAGCAGTTCTGGGCCAGAGGGTCGGCCCCAGCATTTT. As protein: CASSSGPEGRPQHF.

This chain links TRBV20-1 with TRBJ2-3; D may be TRBD1 or TRBD2 (6 bases each). Germline V CDR1 and CDR2: DFQATT, SNEGSKA (reference sequence). The length of the CDR3 is 18 residues. V was clipped by 3 bases and J by 0 bases, with 22 bases between them. The CDR3 here is CSASGGLEATASTDTQYF. DNA for the CDR3: TGCAGTGCTAGTGGGGGGCTTGAGGCTACAGCTAGCACAGATACGCAGTATTTT.

The V call is TRBV5-4, the J call TRBJ1-1; D is uncertain. Trimming pared 3 bases from V and 1 base from J, leaving 13 bases between. The CDR3 is made up of 15 amino acids. CDR1 and CDR2 from the germline V gene are SGHNT and YYREEE (reference sequence). The DNA for the CDR3 is TGTGCCAGCAGCTCCAGTGGAGTGGCGAACACTGAAGCTTTCTTT. Translating it yields CASSSSGVANTEAFF.

This chain connects TRBV2 to TRBJ1-1, with D possibly TRBD1 on 5 matching bases. The CDR3 is made up of 13 amino acids. Germline lookup yields CDR1 SNHLY and CDR2 FYNNEI. V lost 4 bases and J lost 6, with 12 bases in between. The CDR3 DNA reads TGTGCCAGCAGTGTTCAGGGATCCGCTGAAGCTTTCTTT. Translating gives CASSVQGSAEAFF.

The genes are TRBV28 and TRBJ2-7; D might be TRBD1 (6 bases). The germline V gene encodes CDR1 MDHEN and CDR2 SYDVKM. The CDR3 totals 15 residues. Trimming left V 3 bases short and J 2 bases short, with 14 bases between. CDR3 in DNA: TGTGCCAGCAGTTTTCGGACAGATTTCCCCTACGAGCAGTACTTC. Translating gives CASSFRTDFPYEQYF.

The rearrangement joins TRBV27 to TRBJ1-3; 7 nucleotides agree with TRBD1. This CDR3 has 15 residues. Trimming removed 6 bases from V and 0 bases from J; junction bases left unmatched: 5. The germline gives CDR1 MNHEY, CDR2 SMNVEV (reference sequence). The CDR3 here is CASSRGQNSGNTIYF. CDR3 bases: TGTGCCAGCAGCCGGGGACAGAACTCTGGAAACACCATATATTTT.

This clone has just a few counts. This chain links TRBV5-1 with TRBJ2-7, with 7 nucleotides matching TRBD1. In germline, CDR1 is SGHRS, CDR2 YFSETQ. J was trimmed by 4 bases and V by 4 bases; bases with no gene match: 5. The CDR3 is 13 residues long. The CDR3 nucleotides read TGCGCCAGCAGCCCCGAGGGGGCATACGAGCAGTACTTC. Its translation: CASSPEGAYEQYF. Full variable domain (missing parts from reference TRBV5-1 and TRBJ2-7): KAGVTQTPRYLIKTRGQQVTLSCSPISGHRSVSWYQQTPGQGLQFLFEYFSETQRNKGNFPGRFSGRQFSNSRSEMNVSTLELGDSALYLCASSPEGAYEQYFGPGTRLTVT.

Remarks on this clone: A junction end diverges from the germline sequence, so it may reflect a read error. The chain links TRBV9 to TRBJ2-7, with 7 bases lining up with TRBD1. Germline V gene lookup returns CDR1 SGDLS and CDR2 YYNGEE. This CDR3 comprises 15 residues. CDR3 sequence reads: CASSVLPGQSYEQYF. In DNA form, the CDR3 reads TGTGCCAGCAGCGTCCTCCCGGGACAGTCATACGAACAGTACTTC.

This rearrangement joins TRBV19 to TRBJ1-5, with D unresolved. V was pared by 3 bases and J by 2 bases, with 5 bases between. This CDR3 spans 13 amino acids. Looked up from germline, CDR1 is LNHDA and CDR2 is SQIVND (reference sequence). CDR3 nucleotides: TGTGCCAGTAGTATGGGAGGCAATCAGCCCCAGCATTTT. Translated, it gives CASSMGGNQPQHF. Based on the CDR3 plus reference TRBV19 and TRBJ1-5, the full variable domain is DGGITQSPKYLFRKEGQNVTLSCEQNLNHDAMYWYRQDPGQGLRLIYYSQIVNDFQKGDIAEGYSVSREKKESFPLTVTSAQKNPTAFYLCASSMGGNQPQHFGDGTRLSIL.

V usage is TRBV19 and J usage is TRBJ1-5; the match to TRBD1 covers 7 bases. CDR1 is LNHDA, CDR2 SQIVND, per germline (reference sequence). Germline trimming cut 7 bases from V and 3 bases from J; bases unmatched to any gene: 6. The length of the CDR3 is 14 residues. In DNA form, the CDR3 reads TGTGCCAGTACCCCGGGACAGTTCAATCAGCCCCAGCATTTT. It codes for CASTPGQFNQPQHF.

For this clone: Distinct nucleotide sequences in the sample also encode this CDR3. The chain joins TRBV6-5 to TRBJ1-5; 8 bases fit TRBD1. The germline CDR1 and CDR2 sequences are MNHEY and SVGAGI. V lost 6 bases to trimming and J lost 1 base; unmatched junction nucleotides: 2. The CDR3 totals 14 residues. This CDR3 reads CASSRQGSNQPQHF. CDR3 in DNA: TGTGCCAGCAGCAGACAGGGGAGCAATCAGCCCCAGCATTTT.

The gene calls are TRBV24-1 and TRBJ1-1; 8 nucleotides line up with TRBD1. Losses at the gene ends were 1 base for V and 2 bases for J; bases not matched to a gene: 8. The CDR3 contains 17 residues. The germline CDR1 and CDR2 sequences are KGHDR and SFDVKD. The CDR3 DNA reads as TGTGCCACCAGTGATTTAGGCCAGGGGGCGAATAACACTGAAGCTTTCTTT. Its translation is CATSDLGQGANNTEAFF.

The chain employs TRBV5-1 and TRBJ2-5, with D maybe TRBD2 (5 bases). This CDR3 has 14 residues. V lost 3 bases and J lost 3, with 12 bases in between. The germline CDR1 and CDR2 sequences are SGHRS and YFSETQ. The CDR3 DNA is TGCGCCAGCAGCTCTAAGGTCGGGAAAGAGACCCAGTACTTC. This sequence encodes CASSSKVGKETQYF. Using reference TRBV5-1 and TRBJ2-5 for the parts outside the CDR3, the full variable domain is KAGVTQTPRYLIKTRGQQVTLSCSPISGHRSVSWYQQTPGQGLQFLFEYFSETQRNKGNFPGRFSGRQFSNSRSEMNVSTLELGDSALYLCASSSKVGKETQYFGPGTRLLVL.